This T cell receptor (beta chain) was identified during a study of early T cells in non-severe SARS-CoV-2 infection. Broader study findings: The study's VDJdb matching favored anti-spike CD8 responses and missed private and CD4 specificities.

Attachment of unique molecular identifiers to individual cDNA molecules was performed. TCRdb called the 5' RACE reads again in MiXCR, with one record for every CDR3 protein. The sample contains 85,000 to 95,000 distinct CDR3 sequences, around 16% of which appear only once. The V end lost 7 bases, the J end lost 0 bases, and 13 bases lay between the germline ends. The CDR3 is made up of 14 amino acids. CDR1 and CDR2 from the germline V gene are MNHEY and SVGEGT. There are a few counts of this clonotype. Its antigen is unknown. The chain employs TRBV6-2 or TRBV6-3 and TRBJ2-7; D is uncertain. The source was whole blood, collected at baseline. The sequence was obtained from an adult who was a healthcare worker with PCR-confirmed SARS-CoV-2 infection or an uninfected control (not recorded which). The CDR3 bases are TGTGCCAGCAAAACCAGATCTAGCTCCTACGAGCAGTACTTC. Translated: CASKTRSSSYEQYF.